This T cell receptor beta chain came from a study of T cell responses to AZD1222 COVID-19 vaccine. Study-level results: Dominant at 160-218 and 743-854, vaccine-associated CD4 TCRs also spanned spike. Baseline antibody screening turned up just a handful of seropositive AZD1222 recipients. Donors were mostly white British, more females; clonal diversity possibly underestimated. Repertoire sampling happened only post peak T cell response.

About this clone itself: No antigen is known for it.

The method was immunoSEQ multiplex PCR; TCRdb's version includes in-frame clones alone and lacks a portion of them. Altogether 74,000 or so clones are present, 80% to 90% being singletons, with the ten largest covering 21%. Specimen: peripheral blood, collected on day 0 of AZD1222 vaccination. The source is an adult in good health.

The CDR3 nucleotides read TGTGCCAGTAGTTGGACGGCCAAAGTTACTGAAGCTTTCTTT. Translation: CASSWTAKVTEAFF. This rearrangement joins TRBV19 to TRBJ1-1; D is unresolved. The germline gives CDR1 LNHDA, CDR2 SQIVND (reference sequence). V was trimmed by 5 bases and J by 5 bases, leaving 15 bases between them. The CDR3 sequence is 14 residues long.